This T cell receptor beta chain was identified in a study of T cell changes during pregnancy in multiple sclerosis. This CDR3 region has 16 residues. Trimming took 2 bases from V and 2 from J, leaving 15 bases between them. Germline assignment: CDR1 SGDLS and CDR2 YYNGEE. TCRdb keeps only in-frame clones here, not all; method: immunoSEQ multiplex PCR. The table includes approximately 48,000 clones, roughly 94% detected once. The sequences come from CD4+ T cells from peripheral blood mononuclear cells, collected in the second trimester of pregnancy. This chain links TRBV9 with TRBJ2-3; weak D call: TRBD1 (5 bases). The TCR comes from a female donor with multiple sclerosis, enrolled in a pregnancy study. CDR3 residues: CASSVSGSLNTDTQYF. The CDR3 DNA follows: TGTGCCAGCAGCGTCTCAGGGTCTCTGAACACAGATACGCAGTATTTT.